This TCR beta chain was sequenced during a study of cytomegalovirus exposure and HLA in healthy donors. Trimming took 2 bases from V and 4 from J, leaving 9 bases between them. In germline, CDR1 is SGHNT, CDR2 YYREEE (reference sequence). CDR3 size: 13 residues. TCRdb keeps only in-frame clones here, not all; method: immunoSEQ multiplex PCR. The sample includes approximately 100,000 clones, approximately 94% seen only once; the top ten take 1.1%. Specimen: PBMCs. This TCR was sampled from a woman aged 25 to 39 in good health and CMV-seropositive. This chain connects TRBV5-4 to TRBJ1-1; D may be TRBD1 (6 bases). DNA of the CDR3: TGTGCCAGCAGCTTCAGGGGTAGCACTGAAGCTTTCTTT. It is translated as CASSFRGSTEAFF. Using reference TRBV5-4 and TRBJ1-1 for the parts outside the CDR3, the full variable domain is ETGVTQSPTHLIKTRGQQVTLRCSSQSGHNTVSWYQQALGQGPQFIFQYYREEENGRGNFPPRFSGLQFPNYSSELNVNALELDDSALYLCASSFRGSTEAFFGQGTRLTVV.